This is a list of T cell receptor beta chains from one sample in a study of immune heterogeneity within non-small cell lung tumors. A single record per CDR3 protein comes from TCRdb applying MiXCR to the multiplex PCR reads. The data show about 4,800 distinct CDR3 sequences, about 33% seen once. Specimen: lung tumor tissue. The receptors were sampled from a woman in her 50s with non-small cell lung cancer. Both conserved end residues are part of each CDR3. The D gene is left open where the match is weak. Some rows mark clone size as missing; the rest say once, few, many or name a class of expanded clone.

clone_size: NA
v_call: TRBV11-2
j_call: TRBJ2-5
d_call: TRBD2
cdr3_aa: CASSHGPSGTPQETQYF
cdr3_nt: TGTGCCAGCAGCCATGGGCCTAGCGGGACCCCTCAAGAGACCCAGTACTTC

clone_size: medium-sized
v_call: TRBV7-9
j_call: TRBJ2-3
d_call: TRBD1
cdr3_aa: CASSRRGSGTDTQYF
cdr3_nt: TGTGCCAGCAGCCGCAGGGGGTCAGGCACAGATACGCAGTATTTT

clone_size: medium-sized
v_call: TRBV4-1
j_call: TRBJ2-7
d_call: TRBD1
cdr3_aa: CASSQDPGGQGYEQYF
cdr3_nt: TGCGCCAGCAGCCAAGATCCTGGGGGACAGGGGTACGAGCAGTACTTC

clone_size: NA
v_call: TRBV6-1
j_call: TRBJ1-4
d_call: NA
cdr3_aa: CATRDPATNEKLFF
cdr3_nt: TGTGCCACTAGAGATCCTGCAACTAATGAAAAACTGTTTTTT

clone_size: medium-sized
v_call: TRBV13
j_call: TRBJ2-7
d_call: NA
cdr3_aa: CASSRQGVLSYEQYF
cdr3_nt: TGTGCCAGCAGCCGGCAGGGAGTTCTGTCCTACGAGCAGTACTTC

clone_size: medium-sized
v_call: TRBV7-2
j_call: TRBJ2-7
d_call: NA
cdr3_aa: CASSRQGVDEQYF
cdr3_nt: TGTGCCAGCAGCCGCCAGGGTGTTGACGAGCAGTACTTC

clone_size: NA
v_call: TRBV5-6
j_call: TRBJ1-1
d_call: NA
cdr3_aa: CASSPDSHTEAFF
cdr3_nt: TGTGCCAGCAGCCCGGACAGTCACACTGAAGCTTTCTTT

clone_size: medium-sized
v_call: TRBV12-3/TRBV12-4
j_call: TRBJ2-1
d_call: NA
cdr3_aa: CASSSWASVGNEQFF
cdr3_nt: TGTGCCAGCAGTTCCTGGGCTAGCGTGGGCAATGAGCAGTTCTTC

clone_size: medium-sized
v_call: TRBV2
j_call: TRBJ1-1
d_call: NA
cdr3_aa: CASSAGNTEAFF
cdr3_nt: TGTGCCAGCAGCGCAGGGAACACTGAAGCTTTCTTT

clone_size: NA
v_call: TRBV20-1
j_call: TRBJ2-7
d_call: TRBD2
cdr3_aa: CSVDPTSGSSYEQYF
cdr3_nt: TGCAGTGTTGACCCGACTAGCGGCAGCTCCTACGAGCAGTACTTC

clone_size: medium-sized
v_call: TRBV11-2
j_call: TRBJ1-1
d_call: NA
cdr3_aa: CASSLGRNTEAFF
cdr3_nt: TGTGCCAGCAGCTTGGGCCGGAACACTGAAGCTTTCTTT

clone_size: few
v_call: TRBV4-1
j_call: TRBJ2-1
d_call: NA
cdr3_aa: CASSQGMQRSSYNEQFF
cdr3_nt: TGCGCCAGCAGCCAAGGTATGCAGCGGAGCTCCTACAATGAGCAGTTCTTC

clone_size: few
v_call: TRBV19
j_call: TRBJ1-5
d_call: NA
cdr3_aa: CARSGLNNQPQHF
cdr3_nt: TGTGCCCGTAGTGGACTGAACAATCAGCCCCAGCATTTT

clone_size: medium-sized
v_call: TRBV24-1
j_call: TRBJ2-1
d_call: NA
cdr3_aa: CATSDYRASSYNEQFF
cdr3_nt: TGTGCCACCAGTGACTACAGGGCCAGCTCCTACAATGAGCAGTTCTTC

clone_size: NA
v_call: TRBV11-2
j_call: TRBJ2-1
d_call: TRBD2
cdr3_aa: CASTFGLAGGTGQFF
cdr3_nt: TGTGCCAGCACCTTCGGACTAGCGGGAGGTACGGGGCAGTTCTTC

clone_size: medium-sized
v_call: TRBV2
j_call: TRBJ1-5
d_call: NA
cdr3_aa: CASSERINGGSNQPQHF
cdr3_nt: TGTGCCAGCAGTGAAAGGATTAACGGTGGGAGCAATCAGCCCCAGCATTTT